The clone carrying this T cell receptor beta chain was seen only once. Its antigen is undetermined. Sequencing of DNA taken from cultured CD4+ T cells relied on the Oncomine TCR Beta short-read assay. TCRdb reanalysed the PCR reads using MiXCR and keeps one entry per CDR3 protein. The data show approximately 15,000 distinct CDR3 sequences, with approximately 60% seen just once and under 6.5% held by the top ten. This sample was included in a study of vaccination and CD4 T cells after COVID-19. Germline V gene sequence: CDR1 KGHDR, CDR2 SFDVKD. The CDR3 is 13 amino acids. The germline V and J ends were trimmed by 3 bases and 3 bases, with 5 bases remaining between them. The treatment was: roughly ten-day PBMC culture with coronavirus spike peptide pools or control peptides (ViraFEST assay).

The J gene is TRBJ2-1, the V gene TRBV24-1; D gene uncertain. This specimen was CD4+ T cells from blood, cultured in vitro, taken after SARS-CoV-2 vaccination. The source of this sequence is a human donor who had recovered from COVID-19. Here the CDR3 DNA reads TGTGCCACCAGTGATCCCTACTACAATGAGCAGTTCTTC. Translating gives CATSDPYYNEQFF.